Shown below are 23 T cell receptor beta chains from a single sample sequenced in a study of CD8+CD57+ T cells in acquired aplastic anemia. Template material for TCR beta VDJ and CDR3 profiling consisted of genomic DNA. Using its own MiXCR run on the reads, TCRdb lists one record per CDR3 protein. Here the sample spans 400,000 to 600,000 distinct CDR3 sequences, around 33% being singletons. The patients chosen for sequencing had shown expansion of CD8+CD57+ cells (detected by flow cytometry). Material for sequencing was sorted CD4+, CD8+, or CD8+CD57+ T cells (not recorded which) from PBMCs. These receptors were taken from a human donor with aplastic anemia.

The CDR3 spells CASSRRPTREAEAFF. In nucleotides, the CDR3 is TGTGCCAGCAGTCGCAGACCGACAAGGGAGGCTGAAGCTTTCTTT. The chain employs TRBV12-3 or TRBV12-4 and TRBJ1-1, with no clear D. V shed 5 bases and J shed 6 bases, with 19 bases lying between them. This CDR3 is built from 15 residues.

On this clonotype itself: A single base separates this from a much larger clone, so it may be a read error. The chain is built from TRBV7-9 and TRBJ1-1, with D unclear. The germline V gene has CDR1 SEHNR and CDR2 FQNEAQ (reference sequence). This CDR3 comprises 11 residues. DNA for the CDR3: TGTGCCAGCAGCCCAGGCCTTGAAGCTTCCTTT. Protein: CASSPGLEASF.

The genes are TRBV10-3 and TRBJ1-1, with no clear D. CDR3 length equals 13 residues. The germline CDR1 and CDR2 sequences are ENHRY and SYGVKD. Trimming stripped 10 bases from V and 0 bases from J, with 12 bases between. The CDR3 DNA reads as TGTGCCACCAGCAAAGGTATGAACACTGAAGCTTTCTTT. The encoded protein is CATSKGMNTEAFF.

The chain recombines TRBV19 with TRBJ2-1, with 10 nucleotides matching TRBD2. In germline, CDR1 is LNHDA, CDR2 SQIVND (reference sequence). This CDR3 has 15 amino acids. V shed 2 bases, J shed 7 bases, and the junction held 5 bases outside the gene matches. The CDR3, as DNA: TGTGCCAGTAGTATACCGAGCGGGGGGGCTAATGAGCAGTTCTTC. It is translated as CASSIPSGGANEQFF.

In regard to this clonotype: One end of the junction is discordant with germline, which a read error may explain. The chain employs TRBV10-3 and TRBJ2-7, with a tentative D call TRBD2 (5 bases). CDR1 is ENHRY and CDR2 is SYGVKD in the germline V gene. The CDR3 runs to 14 residues. This CDR3 reads CASSEASLTYEQYF. The CDR3 nucleotides read TGTGCCAGCAGTGAAGCTAGCCTGACCTACGAGCAGTACTTC.

The chain couples TRBV20-1 to TRBJ1-5; 8 nucleotides agree with TRBD1. The V gene end was trimmed by 6 bases and the J gene end by 4 bases; junction bases not matched to a gene: 8. The CDR3 totals 14 residues. Germline CDR1 is DFQATT and CDR2 is SNEGSKA (reference sequence). The CDR3 DNA reads TGCAGTGCCCCAGGGACAGGAGGTAATCAGCCCCAGCATTTT. The encoded protein is CSAPGTGGNQPQHF.

This clonotype occurred many times. The rearrangement joins TRBV29-1 to TRBJ2-2, with D maybe TRBD2 (6 bases). From germline, CDR1 is SQVTM and CDR2 ANQGSEA. This CDR3 spans 16 amino acids. V lost 2 bases and J 0 bases, leaving 13 bases between the germline ends. The CDR3 nucleotides read TGCAGCGTTGAATGGCGGGACCTTACGAACACCGGGGAGCTGTTTTTT. Protein: CSVEWRDLTNTGELFF.

CDR3 loop: CASSEIMTGGEKYF. DNA for the CDR3: TGTGCCAGCAGTGAGATAATGACAGGGGGCGAGAAGTATTTT. The rearrangement joins TRBV12-3 or TRBV12-4 to TRBJ2-3; the match to TRBD1 covers 10 bases. With V trimmed by 5 bases and J by 13 bases, 12 bases remained unmatched. The CDR3 extends over 14 amino acids.

This clonotype was detected only once. As DNA, the CDR3 is TGTGCCAGCAGTCCGATAACAGGTAACTCCTACGAGCAGTACTTC. The encoded protein is CASSPITGNSYEQYF. The chain has TRBV15 and TRBJ2-7, with D possibly being TRBD1 (5 bases). Germline values: CDR1 LNHNV, CDR2 YYDKDF (reference sequence). The CDR3 has 15 residues. Trimming stripped 10 bases from V and 0 bases from J, with 19 bases between.

This clonotype has just a few counts. This sequence joins TRBV7-6 and TRBJ2-2; weak D call: TRBD2 (6 bases). Trimming left V 1 base short and J 4 bases short, with 16 bases between. This CDR3 contains 17 residues. Germline assignment: CDR1 SGHVS and CDR2 FNYEAQ. The CDR3 region is CASSLVGGTSPTGELFF. The CDR3 DNA sequence: TGTGCCAGCAGCTTAGTAGGAGGAACTAGCCCCACCGGGGAGCTGTTTTTT.

This clonotype was counted a few times. The genes are TRBV25-1 and TRBJ2-5; D unclear. V was clipped by 8 bases and J by 1 base, with 11 bases between them. CDR3 size: 13 residues. Germline-derived CDR1 and CDR2 are MGHDK and SYGVNS. CDR3 protein: CASSRVGQETQYF. The CDR3 DNA reads as TGTGCCAGCTCTCGGGTGGGCCAAGAGACCCAGTACTTC.

CDR3 bases: TGTGCCAGCAGCTTATCTTATCAGTTCCGGCGACGGGCTGGGGGCTACACCTTC. This sequence encodes CASSLSYQFRRRAGGYTF. This chain connects TRBV11-2 to TRBJ1-2, with D unresolved. Trimming removed 2 bases from V and 8 bases from J, with 27 bases in between. This CDR3 is built from 18 residues. CDR1 and CDR2 from the germline V gene are SGHAT and FQNNGV.

The chain is built from TRBV11-2 and TRBJ2-2, with D perhaps matching TRBD2 (7 bases). This CDR3 has 18 amino acids. The germline V and J ends were trimmed by 0 bases and 2 bases, with 16 bases remaining between them. Germline assignment: CDR1 SGHAT and CDR2 FQNNGV. Here the CDR3 reads CASSLDWTGGANTGELFF. In nucleotides, the CDR3 is TGTGCCAGCAGCTTAGATTGGACGGGGGGCGCAAACACCGGGGAGCTGTTTTTT.

This clonotype was detected only a few times. The J gene is TRBJ2-7, the V gene TRBV11-2; TRBD1 aligns across 7 bases. With V trimmed by 5 bases and J by 2 bases, 18 bases remained unmatched. From germline, CDR1 is SGHAT and CDR2 FQNNGV. The CDR3 totals 18 residues. CDR3 coding DNA: TGTGCCAGCAGCATACTTAGCACCGGGACAGATCCCACCTACGAGCAGTACTTC. It translates to CASSILSTGTDPTYEQYF.

This sequence joins TRBV25-1 and TRBJ2-5; 7 bases fit TRBD2. J lost 5 bases, V lost 11 bases, and 8 bases had no gene match. This CDR3 comprises 12 residues. Germline loops: CDR1 MGHDK, CDR2 SYGVNS. The CDR3 DNA is TGTGCCCCAATCCCCGGGGGGGAGACCCAGTACTTC. Translated: CAPIPGGETQYF.

On this clonotype itself: Compared with germline, one end of the junction differs, possibly owing to a read error. V gene TRBV10-2 combines with J gene TRBJ1-1, with no clear D. There are 10 residues in the CDR3. Germline CDR1 is WSHSY and CDR2 is SAAADI. The CDR3, as DNA: TGTGCCAGCAGTTCCCAGGAAGCTTTCTTT. It codes for CASSSQEAFF.

This rearrangement joins TRBV20-1 to TRBJ2-5, with 8 bases matching TRBD1. V lost 3 bases and J lost 5; bases outside the gene matches: 11. Germline assignment: CDR1 DFQATT and CDR2 SNEGSKA (reference sequence). CDR3 length equals 15 residues. CDR3 amino acids: CSASDTGGTRETQYF. CDR3 sequence (DNA): TGCAGTGCTAGCGATACAGGGGGGACCCGGGAGACCCAGTACTTC.

This clonotype occurred many times. V usage is TRBV7-2 and J usage is TRBJ2-7; 11 bases fit TRBD2. This CDR3 is 13 amino acids long. The V and J ends lost 3 bases and 6 bases, in that order; junction bases with no gene match: 1. Germline V CDR1 and CDR2: SGHTA, FQGNSA. The CDR3 DNA follows: TGTGCCAGCAGCTTTGGACTAGCGGGCGAGCAGTACTTC. The encoded protein is CASSFGLAGEQYF. The full variable domain, completed using reference TRBV7-2 and TRBJ2-7, is GAGVSQSPSNKVTEKGKDVELRCDPISGHTALYWYRQSLGQGLEFLIYFQGNSAPDKSGLPSDRFSAERTGGSVSTLTIQRTQQEDSAVYLCASSFGLAGEQYFGPGTRLTVT.

This clonotype has a count of ten or more. The chain carries TRBV7-6 and TRBJ1-2; a possible D gene is TRBD1 (5 bases). The CDR3 runs 12 residues. CDR1 and CDR2 from the germline V gene are SGHVS and FNYEAQ. Deletions cut 2 bases from V and 8 bases from J, with 9 bases between. The CDR3 coding sequence is TGTGCCAGCAGCTTATCCGGGGACGGCTACACCTTC. Amino acids: CASSLSGDGYTF.

A single count supports this clonotype. J is TRBJ1-2 and V is TRBV15, with 12 bases identical to TRBD1. Per germline, CDR1 LNHNV and CDR2 YYDKDF (reference sequence). The CDR3 spans 15 residues. J gave up 7 bases and V 10 bases, and 13 bases lay outside the gene matches. The CDR3 loop reads CASSRGTGGDRGYTF. CDR3 DNA: TGTGCCAGCAGTAGAGGGACAGGGGGCGACCGTGGCTACACCTTC.

Here the CDR3 DNA reads TGTGCCAGCAGCCAGTCCTCGTTCCAAGAGACCCAGTACTTC. Encoded protein: CASSQSSFQETQYF. The chain is built from TRBV7-6 and TRBJ2-5; no clear D gene. Trimming cost V 5 bases and J 1 base, with 11 bases left between them. CDR3 size: 14 residues. From germline, CDR1 is SGHVS and CDR2 FNYEAQ.

A remark on this clonotype: This may come from a read error, since a much larger clone is one base off. The CDR3 protein is CASTGTGTNYGYTF. The DNA for the CDR3 is TGTGCCAGCACCGGGACAGGGACTAACTATGGCTACACCTTC. V and J are TRBV2 and TRBJ1-2; 9 positions match TRBD1. With V trimmed by 7 bases and J by 0 bases, 3 bases remained unmatched. The length of the CDR3 is 14 residues. Germline loops: CDR1 SNHLY, CDR2 FYNNEI. Looking up the rest from reference TRBV2 and TRBJ1-2 gives the full variable domain: EPEVTQTPSHQVTQMGQEVILRCVPISNHLYFYWYRQILGQKVEFLVSFYNNEISEKSEIFDDQFSVERPDGSNFTLKIRSTKLEDSAMYFCASTGTGTNYGYTFGSGTRLTVV.

This chain links TRBV10-3 with TRBJ1-5; no clear D. Germline loops: CDR1 ENHRY, CDR2 SYGVKD. The germline V and J ends were trimmed by 3 bases and 4 bases, with 7 bases remaining between them. There are 13 residues in the CDR3. CDR3 in amino acids: CAISDAGNQPQHF. In nucleotides, the CDR3 is TGTGCCATCAGTGATGCCGGTAATCAGCCCCAGCATTTT.